This TCR beta chain was found in a study of shared clonotypes between healthy human individuals. Each cell subset's genomic DNA was divided evenly among several immunoSEQ plates. Produced via immunoSEQ multiplex PCR; TCRdb's table is partial and in-frame only. The sample yields 1,400,000 or so clones, approximately 98.5% seen once. To note about this clone: Its antigen is undetermined.

Study conclusions and caveats: The study sampled only blood, and tissue repertoires likely differ. Among non-shared clonotypes, generation probabilities were lower than among those shared by all four donors.

The authors divided CD4+ cells into CD45RA+ naive and CD45RA-negative memory subsets. The CDR3 loop spans 13 amino acids. Germline V gene sequence: CDR1 MDHEN, CDR2 SYDVKM. V lost 6 bases, J lost 2 bases, and 10 bases lay in between. The chain joins TRBV28 to TRBJ1-2; no clear D. The source material was naive CD4+ T cells sorted from blood. Subset in this sample: CD45RA+ positively selected. The receptor comes from a man aged 25-45 years in good health. The CDR3 protein is CASRLSTNYGYTF. The CDR3 DNA reads as TGTGCCAGCAGGTTAAGTACCAACTATGGCTACACCTTC.